What follows is one TCR beta chain and its context. Its recognized antigen is unknown. These data come from a study of CXCR3-negative and CXCR3-positive naive CD8 T cells (dated by TCRdb to between 2019 and 2020). For the wider study: In total, around 140 million TRB reads were obtained, corresponding to roughly 1.5 +/- 0.3 million reads per library. Diversity and physicochemical repertoire analyses were performed on approximately 10 donors pooled from two independent experiments. The TRBV-TRBJ cluster analysis covered naive subsets from 5 or 6 donors and memory cells from 3 donors.

For each CD8+ T cell subset, flow sorting was done in triplicate, and about 300,000 cells per subset went directly into RLT lysis buffer. To keep memory contaminants out, a stringent definition of naive CD8+ T cells was applied: CD45RO-CCR7+CD27+CD95-. Standard density gradient centrifugation was used to isolate peripheral blood mononuclear cells from buffy coats. A FACSAria III was used to flow-sort naive CXCR3-negative and CXCR3-positive CD8+ T cells. An RNeasy Mini Kit was used to extract total RNA from the sorted cells. The CDR1 and CDR2 encoded by the germline V gene are MGHRA and YSYEKL. There are 16 amino acids in the CDR3, from cysteine to phenylalanine inclusive. The nucleotide record is missing. Study-wide conclusions, independent of this receptor: TRB CDR3s from CXCR3-positive naive cells showed higher hydrophobicity (lower Kidera factor 4), lower energy, and higher strength and volume indices than CXCR3-negative naive cells. CXCR3 expression partially decreased after cryopreservation, so most assays used freshly isolated PBMCs. Surface CD5, linked to self-reactivity in mice, was comparable between naive subsets; TCR interaction strength was therefore also inferred from TRB CDR3 physicochemical properties. Naive CXCR3-negative and CXCR3-positive cells from the same donor showed similar TRBV-TRBJ usage, whereas memory cells showed distinct patterns. Both naive subsets had comparably high repertoire diversity, while memory CD8+ T cells had much lower repertoire diversity.

The reads were generated on a NextSeq 550. The Human TCR Profiling Kit (MiLaboratory) was used to prepare UMI-labeled 5' RACE TRB cDNA libraries. The full amount of extracted RNA was used for cDNA synthesis, and the full amount of resulting cDNA was used for PCR amplification. The libraries were made side by side, with each library going through the same number of PCR cycles. The original pipeline was this. MIGEC and MiXCR extracted about 53,000 +/- 10,000 unique UMI-labeled TRB cDNA molecules per library, requiring at least two reads per UMI. Each library averaged around 40,000 +/- 10,000 functional in-frame TRB CDR3 nucleotide clonotypes without stop codons. After downsampling to 5000 UMI-labeled TRB molecules per sample, diversity metrics such as normalized Shannon-Wiener and Chao1 were calculated in VDJtools. VDJtools computed clonotype-size-weighted physicochemical properties of the central five CDR3 residues: interaction energy, strength, volume and Kidera factor 4. Based on TCRdb reprocessing of the reads, there is one entry per CDR3 protein sequence, and DNA is missing. Here the V and J calls rest on TCRdb's processing, not on the authors' analysis. The sample table on file contains about 120,000 distinct CDR3 sequences. Together, the top ten hold around 0.62% of the sample.

The receptor chain draws on TRBV4-1 and TRBJ2-5; with no DNA, the TCRdb D assignment of TRBD1 cannot be verified. The receptor's source is a human donor in good health. Some clones in this sample may be carry-over from other donors' samples. Source material: naive CXCR3+ CD8+ T cells from blood. The cell subset or site label here, explained by the study, means: CD45RO-CCR7+CD27+CD95- naive CD8+ T cells expressing CXCR3 (TNR3+). The CDR3 region reads CASSPKAGTGLETQYF.